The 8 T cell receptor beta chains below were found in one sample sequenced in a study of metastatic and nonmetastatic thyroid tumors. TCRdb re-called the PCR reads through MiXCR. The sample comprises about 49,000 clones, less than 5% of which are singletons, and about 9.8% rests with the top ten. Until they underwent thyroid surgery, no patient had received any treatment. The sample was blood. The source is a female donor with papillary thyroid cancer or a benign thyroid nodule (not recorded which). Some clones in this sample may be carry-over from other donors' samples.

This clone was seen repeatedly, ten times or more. The CDR3 reads CSARGAGGEYGYTF. The CDR3, as DNA: TGCAGTGCTAGAGGGGCTGGGGGCGAGTATGGCTACACCTTC. The J gene is TRBJ1-2, the V gene TRBV20-1; tentatively, D is TRBD1 (6 bases). Trimming removed 1 base from V and 5 bases from J, with 14 bases in between. CDR1 is DFQATT, CDR2 SNEGSKA, per germline (reference sequence). The CDR3 runs to 14 residues.

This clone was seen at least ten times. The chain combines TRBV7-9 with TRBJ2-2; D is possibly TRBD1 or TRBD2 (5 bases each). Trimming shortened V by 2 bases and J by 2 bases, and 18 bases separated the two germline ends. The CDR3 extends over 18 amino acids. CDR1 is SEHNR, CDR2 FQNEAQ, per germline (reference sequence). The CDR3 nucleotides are TGTGCCAGCAGCTTATCCTCTTTCTGGGACGGAAACACCGGGGAGCTGTTTTTT. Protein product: CASSLSSFWDGNTGELFF.

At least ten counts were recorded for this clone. The CDR3 here is CASTNGGDTGELFF. The CDR3 bases are TGTGCCAGTACCAATGGAGGGGACACCGGGGAGCTGTTTTTT. The chain has TRBV19 and TRBJ2-2; D might be TRBD2 (6 bases). V was cut by 7 bases and J by 3 bases, with 12 bases left in between. The CDR3 sequence is 14 residues long. The germline V gene encodes CDR1 LNHDA and CDR2 SQIVND (reference sequence).

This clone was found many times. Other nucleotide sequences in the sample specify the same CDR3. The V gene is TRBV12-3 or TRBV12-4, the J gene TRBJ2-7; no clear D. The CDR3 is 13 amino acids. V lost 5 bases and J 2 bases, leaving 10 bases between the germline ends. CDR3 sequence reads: CASSPGPTYEQYF. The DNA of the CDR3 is TGTGCCAGCAGTCCCGGGCCCACCTACGAGCAGTACTTC.

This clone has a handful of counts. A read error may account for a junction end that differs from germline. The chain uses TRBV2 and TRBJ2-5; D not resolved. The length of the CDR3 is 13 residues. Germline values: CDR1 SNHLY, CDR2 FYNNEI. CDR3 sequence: CTSSCPHKETQYF. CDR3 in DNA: TGTACCAGCAGTTGCCCGCACAAGGAGACCCAGTACTTC.

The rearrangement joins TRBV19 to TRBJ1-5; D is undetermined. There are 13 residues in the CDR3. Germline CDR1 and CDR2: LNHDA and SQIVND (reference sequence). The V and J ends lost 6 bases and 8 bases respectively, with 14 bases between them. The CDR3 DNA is TGTGCCAGTAGCCGGGAAGGTGTTGAGCCCCAGCATTTT. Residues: CASSREGVEPQHF.

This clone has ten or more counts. CDR3 DNA: TGCAGCACAAAAGGGGCTAGCGGGGCAGATACGCAGTATTTT. Translating gives CSTKGASGADTQYF. The chain uses TRBV29-1 and TRBJ2-3; 9 positions agree with TRBD2. CDR3 length: 14 residues. Trimming took 8 bases from V and 4 from J; bases not matched to a gene: 10. Germline V CDR1 and CDR2: SQVTM, ANQGSEA.

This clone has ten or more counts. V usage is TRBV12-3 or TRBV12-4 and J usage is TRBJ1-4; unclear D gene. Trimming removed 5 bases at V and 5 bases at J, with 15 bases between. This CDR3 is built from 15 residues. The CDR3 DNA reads TGTGCCAGCAGTGTCCAGTCCGGGTTGAATGAAAAACTGTTTTTT. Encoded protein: CASSVQSGLNEKLFF.